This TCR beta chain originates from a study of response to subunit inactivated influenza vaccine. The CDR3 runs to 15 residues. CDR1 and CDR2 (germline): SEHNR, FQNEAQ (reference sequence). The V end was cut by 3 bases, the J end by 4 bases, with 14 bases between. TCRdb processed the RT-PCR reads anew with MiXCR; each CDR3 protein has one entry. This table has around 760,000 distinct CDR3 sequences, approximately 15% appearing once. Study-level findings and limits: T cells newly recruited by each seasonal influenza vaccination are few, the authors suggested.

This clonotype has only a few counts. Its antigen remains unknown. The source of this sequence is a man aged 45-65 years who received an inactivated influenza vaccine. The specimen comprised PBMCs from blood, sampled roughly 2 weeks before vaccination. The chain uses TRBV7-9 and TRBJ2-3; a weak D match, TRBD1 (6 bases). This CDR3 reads CASSFSGVGADTQYF. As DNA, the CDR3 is TGTGCCAGCAGCTTCTCAGGGGTCGGAGCAGATACGCAGTATTTT. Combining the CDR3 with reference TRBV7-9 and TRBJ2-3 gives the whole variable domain DTGVSQNPRHKITKRGQNVTFRCDPISEHNRLYWYRQTLGQGPEFLTYFQNEAQLEKSRLLSDRFSAERPKGSFSTLEIQRTEQGDSAMYLCASSFSGVGADTQYFGPGTRLTVL.